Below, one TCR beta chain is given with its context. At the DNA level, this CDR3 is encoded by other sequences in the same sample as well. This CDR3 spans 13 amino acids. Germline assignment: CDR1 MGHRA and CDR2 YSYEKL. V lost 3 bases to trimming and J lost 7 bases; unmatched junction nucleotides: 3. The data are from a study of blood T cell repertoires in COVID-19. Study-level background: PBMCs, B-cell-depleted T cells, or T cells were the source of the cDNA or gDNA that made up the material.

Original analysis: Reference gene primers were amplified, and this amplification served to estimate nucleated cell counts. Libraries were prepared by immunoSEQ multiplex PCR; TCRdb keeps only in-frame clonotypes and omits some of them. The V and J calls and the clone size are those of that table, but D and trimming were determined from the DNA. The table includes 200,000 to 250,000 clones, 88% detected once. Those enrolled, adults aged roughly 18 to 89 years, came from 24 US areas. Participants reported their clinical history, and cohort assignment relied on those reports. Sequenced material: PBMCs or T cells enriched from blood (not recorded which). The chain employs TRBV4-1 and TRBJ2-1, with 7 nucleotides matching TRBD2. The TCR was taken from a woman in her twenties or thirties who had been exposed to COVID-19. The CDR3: CASSQGSGNEQFF. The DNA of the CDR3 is TGCGCCAGCAGCCAGGGTAGCGGGAATGAGCAGTTCTTC.